The 10 T cell receptor beta chains in this list originate from one sample, sequenced in a study of blood T cell repertoires in COVID-19. The data were produced by immunoSEQ multiplex PCR, yet TCRdb's version contains in-frame clones alone and is incomplete. The sample has over 100,000 clones; about 86% are singletons. The sample was peripheral blood. The receptors stem from a woman aged 60-75 years with active or convalescent COVID-19.

The chain couples TRBV19 to TRBJ1-1, with D possibly matching TRBD1 (6 bases). Germline V gene lookup returns CDR1 LNHDA and CDR2 SQIVND (reference sequence). V lost 5 bases and J lost 9, with 19 bases in between. The CDR3 length is 14 residues. The CDR3 protein is CASSDPGTPKKAFF. CDR3 sequence (DNA): TGTGCCAGTAGTGACCCGGGGACACCGAAAAAAGCTTTCTTT.

The rearrangement uses TRBV4-1 and TRBJ1-5; D remains ambiguous. This CDR3 is 15 amino acids long. Germline values: CDR1 MGHRA, CDR2 YSYEKL. The V end was cut by 1 base, the J end by 4 bases, with 11 bases between. The CDR3 loop is CASSQGVQTNQPQHF. CDR3 coding DNA: TGCGCCAGCAGCCAAGGGGTACAGACGAATCAGCCCCAGCATTTT.

This clone was seen just once. The rearrangement joins TRBV21-1 to TRBJ1-1. TRBV21-1 is annotated as a pseudogene. The CDR3 contains 16 residues. The CDR3 DNA reads as TGTGCCAGCAGCACCTGGACTATAACACTGAACACTGAAGCTTTCTTT. Translation gives CASSTWTITLNTEAFF.

The rearrangement uses TRBV7-2 and TRBJ1-2; 9 nucleotides align to TRBD1. V shed 1 base, J shed 0 bases, and the junction held 12 bases outside the gene matches. The CDR3 is made up of 19 amino acids. Germline CDR1 SGHTA, CDR2 FQGNSA. DNA of the CDR3: TGTGCCAGCAGCTTAGTTAGGCGGGACAGGGTTGGAGCTAACTATGGCTACACCTTC. Its translation is CASSLVRRDRVGANYGYTF.

The sample holds one count of this clone. This sequence joins TRBV6-5 and TRBJ2-3; the match to TRBD1 covers 7 bases. The V and J ends lost 7 bases and 4 bases, in that order; junction bases with no gene match: 8. There are 14 residues in the CDR3. Germline V CDR1 and CDR2: MNHEY, SVGAGI. The CDR3 loop is CASKSQGDSDTQYF. The CDR3 DNA sequence: TGTGCCAGCAAGTCGCAGGGGGATTCAGATACGCAGTATTTT.

V gene TRBV6-2 or TRBV6-3 combines with J gene TRBJ2-1; TRBD2 aligns across 9 bases. The CDR3 contains 17 residues. After removal of 5 bases from V and 4 bases from J, the junction contained 12 bases not matched to a gene. The germline CDR1 and CDR2 sequences are MNHEY and SVGEGT. The CDR3 region has the DNA TGTGCCAGCAGTACCGCCAGCGGGGGGCCCGATTACAATGAGCAGTTCTTC. This encodes CASSTASGGPDYNEQFF.

The chain couples TRBV5-4 to TRBJ2-5; weak D call: TRBD2 (6 bases). This CDR3 is 14 amino acids long. The V end was cut by 3 bases, the J end by 2 bases, with 11 bases between. Germline-derived CDR1 and CDR2 are SGHNT and YYREEE (reference sequence). In DNA, the CDR3 is TGTGCCAGCAGCTCGCGGGATCTTCAAGAGACCCAGTACTTC. Its protein is CASSSRDLQETQYF.

V and J are TRBV7-2 and TRBJ2-3; 10 bases match TRBD2. V lost 5 bases and J lost 3; bases outside the gene matches: 8. Germline V gives CDR1 SGHTA, CDR2 FQGNSA. This CDR3 contains 16 residues. CDR3 DNA sequence: TGTGCCAGCAGCGCCCTAGCGGGAGTGGAGACAGATACGCAGTATTTT. It codes for CASSALAGVETDTQYF.

V and J are TRBV7-3 and TRBJ2-3; 12 bases match TRBD2. After removal of 4 bases from V and 6 bases from J, the junction contained 5 bases not matched to a gene. Per the germline V gene, CDR1 is SGHTA and CDR2 is FQGTGA. The CDR3 runs to 15 residues. The CDR3 here is CASSSLAGGSDTQYF. The CDR3 nucleotides are TGTGCCAGCAGCTCGCTAGCGGGAGGGTCGGATACGCAGTATTTT.

The chain has TRBV4-2 and TRBJ2-5; tentative D call: TRBD1 (5 bases). There are 16 residues in the CDR3. V dropped 2 bases and J dropped 2 bases, with 15 bases sitting between them. Germline CDR1 reads LGHNA; CDR2 reads YNFKEQ. The CDR3 is CASSQHDRTPQETQYF. The CDR3 bases are TGTGCCAGCAGCCAACATGACAGAACCCCACAAGAGACCCAGTACTTC.